A selection of T cell receptor beta chains follows, all from one sample in a study of type 1 regulatory T cells. TCRdb ran MiXCR on the reads and lists one entry per CDR3 protein. The sample yields about 60,000 distinct CDR3 sequences, 62% seen once. Which antigens these TCRs recognize remains unknown. Sequencing was done on a sample of cultured non-Tr1 T cells, either the whole culture or a sorted T cell fraction (not recorded which). All receptors come from a human donor in good health. The CDR3 runs from the conserved cysteine through the conserved F or W. Not every row has a clone size; where given, it reads once, few, many or a size class.

v_call: TRBV5-1
clone_size: few
cdr3_aa: CASSPAPNSPLHF

v_call: TRBV19
clone_size: -
cdr3_aa: CASRRTENNEKLFF

v_call: TRBV6-5
clone_size: -
cdr3_aa: CASKTSGRVSDTQYF

v_call: TRBV7-2
clone_size: -
cdr3_aa: CASSFDRIQPQHF

v_call: TRBV14
clone_size: -
cdr3_aa: CASSPLAEYTGELFF

v_call: TRBV15
clone_size: once
cdr3_aa: CATSRDLPGLGGSYEQYF

v_call: TRBV27
clone_size: -
cdr3_aa: CASRGLGGSPLHF

v_call: TRBV7-2
clone_size: once
cdr3_aa: CASSFSELVREQYF

v_call: TRBV28
clone_size: large
cdr3_aa: CASRRPLSGANVLTF

v_call: TRBV7-6
clone_size: -
cdr3_aa: CASSFFGSDPRGLAGDAYNEQFF

v_call: TRBV15
clone_size: -
cdr3_aa: CATSRGGNGGSPLHF

v_call: TRBV9
clone_size: -
cdr3_aa: CASSVRHRADTGELFF

v_call: TRBV3-1
clone_size: -
cdr3_aa: CASSSGGGAPATEAFF

v_call: TRBV7-3
clone_size: -
cdr3_aa: CASSLGGERTDTQYF

v_call: TRBV24-1
clone_size: -
cdr3_aa: CATLLGGTQGWSSEQYF

v_call: TRBV2
clone_size: -
cdr3_aa: CASSEILAGVAGELFF

v_call: TRBV18
clone_size: -
cdr3_aa: CASSPIRDGYSPLHF

v_call: TRBV12-3/TRBV12-4
clone_size: few
cdr3_aa: CASSLTVDTQYF

v_call: TRBV5-4
clone_size: -
cdr3_aa: CASSVGTGGDYGYTF

v_call: TRBV29-1
clone_size: once
cdr3_aa: CSGFLQGARETQYF

v_call: TRBV11-2
clone_size: -
cdr3_aa: CASSLKFLGSGANVLTF

v_call: TRBV21-1
clone_size: -
cdr3_aa: CASIPDRSHSGNTIYF

v_call: TRBV6-1
clone_size: -
cdr3_aa: CASRPRPTTNEKLFF

v_call: TRBV5-1
clone_size: -
cdr3_aa: CASSLAGSNEQYF

v_call: TRBV2
clone_size: once
cdr3_aa: CASSESANQPQHF

v_call: TRBV6-1
clone_size: -
cdr3_aa: CASSSGRAAEQYF

v_call: TRBV7-9
clone_size: few
cdr3_aa: CASSTSWNEQFF

v_call: TRBV7-2
clone_size: -
cdr3_aa: CASTQTRLEAFF

v_call: TRBV24-1
clone_size: -
cdr3_aa: CATSAAGTARNQPQHF

v_call: TRBV5-5
clone_size: -
cdr3_aa: CASSPTLLHNEQFF

v_call: TRBV4-1
clone_size: few
cdr3_aa: CASSYPGQSSYNEQFF

v_call: TRBV18
clone_size: few
cdr3_aa: CASSPRQRTSETQYF